Listed here is a single T cell receptor (beta chain). This entry comes from a study of blood T cell repertoires in COVID-19. At the level of the study: Donors in the United States, Italy and Spain gave samples during acute or convalescent COVID-19. From T cells, B-cell-depleted T cells, or PBMCs came the material, which was cDNA or gDNA.

CDR3 length: 15 residues. The V segment lost 0 bases and the J segment 7 bases; nucleotides outside the gene matches: 4. Germline V CDR1 and CDR2: MNHNY, SVGAGI (reference sequence). Original processing notes: Quantification of nucleated cells was approximated via reference gene primer amplification. The repertoire was sequenced with immunoSEQ multiplex PCR; TCRdb's copy has only in-frame clones and lacks some. V, J and clone size are those of that table, while D and trimming were read from the DNA. The table includes roughly 250,000 clones, nearly 85% detected once. Sequencing input: peripheral blood. The sequence was collected from a human donor in a cohort sampled during active COVID-19. The chain is built from TRBV6-6 and TRBJ2-3; TRBD1 matches at 10 bases. The CDR3 DNA is TGTGCCAGCAGTTACTCTGGGGACAGGGGAAATACGCAGTATTTT. Its translation is CASSYSGDRGNTQYF.